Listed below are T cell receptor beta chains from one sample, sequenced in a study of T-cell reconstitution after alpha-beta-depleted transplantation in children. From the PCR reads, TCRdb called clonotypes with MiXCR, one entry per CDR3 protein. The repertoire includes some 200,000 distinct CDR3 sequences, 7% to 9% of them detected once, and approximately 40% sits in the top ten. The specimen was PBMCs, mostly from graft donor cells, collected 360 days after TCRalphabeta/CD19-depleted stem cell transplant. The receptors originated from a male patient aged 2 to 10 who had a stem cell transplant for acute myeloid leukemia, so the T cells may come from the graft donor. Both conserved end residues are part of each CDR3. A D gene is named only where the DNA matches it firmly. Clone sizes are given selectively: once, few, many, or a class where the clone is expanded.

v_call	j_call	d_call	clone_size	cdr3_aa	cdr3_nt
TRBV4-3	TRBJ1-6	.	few	CASSQDRGSPLHF	TGCGCCAGCAGCCAAGATCGAGGCTCACCCCTCCACTTT
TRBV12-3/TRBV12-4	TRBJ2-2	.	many	CASTPQANTGELFF	TGTGCCAGCACCCCACAGGCGAACACCGGGGAGCTGTTTTTT
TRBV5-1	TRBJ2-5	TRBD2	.	CASSAGLAEETQYF	TGCGCCAGCAGCGCGGGACTAGCGGAAGAGACCCAGTACTTC
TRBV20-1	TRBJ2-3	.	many	CSAWRSTDTQYF	TGCAGTGCTTGGCGTAGCACAGATACGCAGTATTTT
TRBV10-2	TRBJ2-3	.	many	CASSEVDTQYF	TGCGCCAGCAGTGAGGTAGATACGCAGTATTTT
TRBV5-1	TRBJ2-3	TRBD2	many	CASRGGSGWDTDTQYF	TGCGCCAGCAGAGGCGGGAGTGGATGGGACACAGATACGCAGTATTTT
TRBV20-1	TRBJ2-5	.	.	CSAKVGGDLVKGAQYF	TGCAGTGCTAAAGTAGGGGGGGACCTTGTCAAGGGGGCCCAGTACTTC
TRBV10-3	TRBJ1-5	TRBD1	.	CAISEGQGGPQHF	TGTGCCATCAGTGAGGGACAGGGAGGACCCCAGCATTTT
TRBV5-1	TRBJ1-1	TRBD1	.	CASSLGQGAIGTEAFF	TGCGCCAGCAGCTTGGGACAGGGGGCTATTGGCACTGAAGCTTTCTTT
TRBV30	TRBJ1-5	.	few	CAWSSTLNQPQHF	TGTGCCTGGAGTTCCACGCTCAATCAGCCCCAGCATTTT
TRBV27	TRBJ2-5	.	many	CASSLWGAQETQYF	TGTGCCAGCAGTTTATGGGGGGCACAAGAGACCCAGTACTTC
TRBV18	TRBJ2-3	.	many	CASSPPNRQEDTQYF	TGTGCCAGCTCACCACCCAATAGACAGGAAGATACGCAGTATTTT
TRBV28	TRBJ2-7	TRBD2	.	CASSFTRLAGVYEQYF	TGTGCCAGCAGTTTTACGAGACTAGCGGGAGTATACGAGCAGTACTTC
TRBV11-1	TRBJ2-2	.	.	CASKHSNTGELFF	TGTGCCAGCAAACATTCGAACACCGGGGAGCTGTTTTTT
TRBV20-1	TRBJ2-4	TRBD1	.	CSARTQQGAKNIQYF	TGCAGTGCTAGAACCCAACAGGGGGCCAAAAACATTCAGTACTTC
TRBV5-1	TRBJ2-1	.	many	CASSLVVVRGNNEQFF	TGCGCCAGCAGCTTGGTGGTGGTGCGCGGGAACAATGAGCAGTTCTTC
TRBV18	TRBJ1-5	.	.	CASSPPGTQYQPQHF	TGTGCCAGCTCACCACCAGGGACACAGTATCAGCCCCAGCATTTT
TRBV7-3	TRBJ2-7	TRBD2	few	CASSFDGGGLYEQYF	TGTGCCAGCAGCTTTGACGGGGGGGGACTCTACGAGCAGTACTTC
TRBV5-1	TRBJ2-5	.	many	CASSLDGETQYF	TGCGCCAGCAGCTTGGATGGGGAGACCCAGTACTTC
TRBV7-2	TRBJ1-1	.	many	CASIIQNTEAFF	TGTGCCAGCATCATTCAGAACACTGAAGCTTTCTTT
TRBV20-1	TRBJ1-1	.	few	CSAGMGRNTEAFF	TGCAGTGCTGGGATGGGGAGGAACACTGAAGCTTTCTTT
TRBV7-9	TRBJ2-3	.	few	CASSLYEGTDTQYF	TGTGCCAGCAGCTTATACGAGGGGACAGATACGCAGTATTTT
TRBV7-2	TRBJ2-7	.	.	CASSLAFGETSYEQYF	TGTGCCAGCAGCTTAGCATTTGGGGAGACCTCCTACGAGCAGTACTTC
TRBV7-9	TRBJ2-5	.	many	CASSLGAYQETQYF	TGTGCCAGCAGCTTAGGGGCTTACCAAGAGACCCAGTACTTC
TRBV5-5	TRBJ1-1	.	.	CASSLATRGWDTEAFF	TGTGCCAGCAGCTTGGCTACACGGGGCTGGGACACTGAAGCTTTCTTT
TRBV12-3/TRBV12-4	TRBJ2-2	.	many	CASSIPGGTGELFF	TGTGCCAGCAGTATACCCGGGGGCACCGGGGAGCTGTTTTTT
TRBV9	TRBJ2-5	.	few	CASSVDPRRGETQYF	TGTGCCAGCAGCGTAGACCCCCGCAGGGGAGAGACCCAGTACTTC
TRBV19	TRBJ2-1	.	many	CASSIGLNPYNEQFF	TGTGCCAGTAGTATAGGCCTCAACCCCTACAATGAGCAGTTCTTC
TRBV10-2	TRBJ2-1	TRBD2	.	CASSVVLGTSGRATYNEQFF	TGCGCCAGCAGTGTCGTTCTAGGGACTAGCGGGAGGGCCACCTACAATGAGCAGTTCTTC
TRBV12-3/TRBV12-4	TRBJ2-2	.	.	CASSWWTDTGELFF	TGTGCCAGCAGTTGGTGGACGGATACCGGGGAGCTGTTTTTT
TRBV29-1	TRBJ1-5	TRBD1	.	CSGASEGDRAYQPQHF	TGCAGCGGCGCATCGGAGGGGGACAGGGCGTATCAGCCCCAGCATTTT
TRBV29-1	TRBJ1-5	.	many	CSVTTSASNQPQHF	TGCAGCGTTACTACAAGCGCTAGCAATCAGCCCCAGCATTTT
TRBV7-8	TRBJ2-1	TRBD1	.	CASSPGQGTDEQFF	TGTGCCAGCAGCCCCGGACAGGGGACCGATGAGCAGTTCTTC
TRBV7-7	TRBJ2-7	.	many	CASSPTGPHEQYF	TGTGCTAGCAGCCCCACAGGACCCCACGAGCAGTACTTC
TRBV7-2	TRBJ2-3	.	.	CASSGRTIGTDTQYF	TGTGCCAGCAGCGGACGGACTATCGGCACAGATACGCAGTATTTT
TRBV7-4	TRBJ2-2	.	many	CASSLGPISTGELFF	TGTGCCAGCAGCTTAGGACCAATCAGCACCGGGGAGCTGTTTTTT
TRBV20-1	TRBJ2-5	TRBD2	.	CSARGLGASGGSQETQYF	TGCAGTGCTAGGGGCCTCGGGGCCAGCGGGGGATCCCAAGAGACCCAGTACTTC